Here is one T cell receptor (beta chain) with its context. Its antigen is undetermined. This specimen belongs to a study of regulatory T cells in long-lasting Graves disease. Study-wide findings and caveats: Between persistent patients, 2,500 to 3,500 public clonotypes were shared, exceeding the roughly 1,000 shared between new patients.

The time point: persistent/refractory GD, antithyroid drugs over 5 years with positive TRAb. Making the TCR library involved RNA that had been extracted from PBMCs. CDR3 regions were amplified by Arm-PCR using iRepertoire HTBI primers to build TCR beta libraries. TCRdb reprocessed the multiplex PCR reads with MiXCR, giving one entry per CDR3 protein. The sample includes roughly 470,000 distinct CDR3 sequences, under 25% of them seen just once. The material sequenced was peripheral blood mononuclear cells (PBMCs), taken when the disease was refractory, from a patient treated with antithyroid drugs. This sequence was found in a female donor with Graves disease.

As DNA, the CDR3 is TGTGCCAGCAGTCCATTGAATGCCCGGAGTGGCAATGAGCAGTTCTTC. Translating it yields CASSPLNARSGNEQFF. The J gene is TRBJ2-1, the V gene TRBV28, with no clear D. The CDR3 is 16 amino acids. Germline V lookup: CDR1 MDHEN, CDR2 SYDVKM. V lost 5 bases, J lost 6 bases, and 20 bases lay in between.